This entry describes one TCR beta chain. Its antigen is as yet unknown. The sample comes from a study of cytomegalovirus exposure and HLA in healthy donors. A roughly 120-subject validation cohort, separate from the roughly 670-subject first cohort, supplied the donors. The CDR3 is 15 amino acids. Germline V gene sequence: CDR1 SGHTS, CDR2 YDEGEE. The V gene lost 7 bases and the J gene lost 3 bases, with 19 bases spanning the gap. Study-level results: Both high specificity and high sensitivity reportedly marked the classifier's diagnosis of cytomegalovirus status. Rarity marked most TCR sequences, yet some public TCRs occurred in many donors.

Using immunoSEQ multiplex PCR, the repertoire was profiled, and TCRdb retains in-frame clones only, with some absent. The profile shows 120,000 or so clones, about 85% of them singletons. The sequencing input was PBMCs. The rearrangement joins TRBV5-8 to TRBJ1-1; D is unclear. This clonotype was sampled from a man in his late teens or twenties in good health and CMV-seropositive. CDR3 bases: TGTGCCAGCGACCTCCGTCGGGTTTTGGACACTGAAGCTTTCTTT. Amino acids: CASDLRRVLDTEAFF.